This TCR beta chain was identified in a study of blood T cell repertoires in COVID-19. The overall study: Material from acute and convalescent COVID-19 was sourced from the United States, Italy and Spain. Sample material is recorded as cDNA or gDNA derived from T cells, B-cell-depleted T cells, or PBMCs.

As processed by the authors: Estimation of nucleated cell counts relied on the amplification of reference gene primers. The protocol was immunoSEQ multiplex PCR, while the TCRdb copy is restricted to in-frame clones and leaves out a portion. That table is the source of V, J and clone size, and D and trimming were worked out from the DNA. The sample carries over 400,000 clones, approximately 85% recorded once. Trimming cost V 1 base and J 8 bases, with 14 bases left between them. The germline CDR1 and CDR2 sequences are MDHEN and SYDVKM. This CDR3 is 14 amino acids long. This sequence originates from a human donor in a cohort sampled during active COVID-19. This sequence joins TRBV28 and TRBJ1-2; D not certain. Sequenced input: peripheral blood. The CDR3 sequence is CASSLSSQMRGYTF. The DNA for the CDR3 is TGTGCCAGCAGTTTATCTTCTCAAATGCGGGGCTACACCTTC.